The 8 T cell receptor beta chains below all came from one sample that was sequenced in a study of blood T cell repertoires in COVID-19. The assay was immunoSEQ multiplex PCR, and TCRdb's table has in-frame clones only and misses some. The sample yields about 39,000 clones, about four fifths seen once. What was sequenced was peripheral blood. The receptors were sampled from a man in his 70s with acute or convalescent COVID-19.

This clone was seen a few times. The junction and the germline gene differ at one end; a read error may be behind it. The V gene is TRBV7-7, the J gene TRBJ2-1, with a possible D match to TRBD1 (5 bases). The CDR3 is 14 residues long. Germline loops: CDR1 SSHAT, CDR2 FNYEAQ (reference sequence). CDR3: CASSLNQGWDEQFF. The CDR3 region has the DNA TGTGCTAGCAGCTTAAACCAGGGCTGGGATGAGCAGTTCTTC.

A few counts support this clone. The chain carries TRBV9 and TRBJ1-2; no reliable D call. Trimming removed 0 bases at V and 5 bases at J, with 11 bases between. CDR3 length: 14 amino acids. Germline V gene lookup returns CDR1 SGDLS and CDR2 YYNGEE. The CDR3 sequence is CASSVGGALYGYTF. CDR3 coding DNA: TGTGCCAGCAGCGTAGGAGGCGCCCTTTATGGCTACACCTTC.

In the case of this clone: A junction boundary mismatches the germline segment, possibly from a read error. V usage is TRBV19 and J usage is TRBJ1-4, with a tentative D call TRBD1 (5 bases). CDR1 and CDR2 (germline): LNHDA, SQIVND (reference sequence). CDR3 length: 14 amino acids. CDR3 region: CASSSGVGDGDQTF. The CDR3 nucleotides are TGTGCCAGTAGTAGCGGGGTCGGGGACGGCGATCAAACTTTT.

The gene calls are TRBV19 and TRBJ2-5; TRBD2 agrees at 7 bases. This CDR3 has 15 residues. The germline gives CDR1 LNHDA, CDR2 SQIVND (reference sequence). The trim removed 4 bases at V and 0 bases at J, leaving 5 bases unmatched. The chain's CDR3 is CASSTIGGYQETQYF. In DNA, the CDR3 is TGTGCCAGTAGTACTATCGGGGGGTACCAAGAGACCCAGTACTTC.

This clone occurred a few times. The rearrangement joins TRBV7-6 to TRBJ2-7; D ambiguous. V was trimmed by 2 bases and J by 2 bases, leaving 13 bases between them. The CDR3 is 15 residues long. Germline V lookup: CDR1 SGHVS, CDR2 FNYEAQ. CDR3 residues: CASSLLNLGPYEQYF. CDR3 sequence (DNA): TGTGCCAGCAGCTTACTTAATCTTGGCCCCTACGAGCAGTACTTC.

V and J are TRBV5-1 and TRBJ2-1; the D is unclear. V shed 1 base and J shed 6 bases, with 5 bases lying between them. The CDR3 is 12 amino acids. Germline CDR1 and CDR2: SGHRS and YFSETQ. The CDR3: CASSLNLNEQFF. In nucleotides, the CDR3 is TGCGCCAGCAGCTTGAATCTCAATGAGCAGTTCTTC. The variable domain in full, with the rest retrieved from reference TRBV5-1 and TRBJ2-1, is KAGVTQTPRYLIKTRGQQVTLSCSPISGHRSVSWYQQTPGQGLQFLFEYFSETQRNKGNFPGRFSGRQFSNSRSEMNVSTLELGDSALYLCASSLNLNEQFFGPGTRLTVL.

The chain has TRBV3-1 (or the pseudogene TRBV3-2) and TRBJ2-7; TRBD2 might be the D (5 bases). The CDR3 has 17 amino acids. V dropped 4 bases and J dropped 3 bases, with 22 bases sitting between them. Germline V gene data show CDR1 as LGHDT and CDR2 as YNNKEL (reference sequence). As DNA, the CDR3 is TGTGCCAGCAGCCCACGGTCTAGCAAATCGTTTGGCTACGAGCAGTACTTC. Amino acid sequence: CASSPRSSKSFGYEQYF.

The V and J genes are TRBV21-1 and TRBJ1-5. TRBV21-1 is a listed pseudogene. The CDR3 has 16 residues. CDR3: CAGPWRDLLGNQPQHF. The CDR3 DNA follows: TGTGCCGGACCATGGAGGGATCTCCTGGGGAATCAGCCCCAGCATTTT.